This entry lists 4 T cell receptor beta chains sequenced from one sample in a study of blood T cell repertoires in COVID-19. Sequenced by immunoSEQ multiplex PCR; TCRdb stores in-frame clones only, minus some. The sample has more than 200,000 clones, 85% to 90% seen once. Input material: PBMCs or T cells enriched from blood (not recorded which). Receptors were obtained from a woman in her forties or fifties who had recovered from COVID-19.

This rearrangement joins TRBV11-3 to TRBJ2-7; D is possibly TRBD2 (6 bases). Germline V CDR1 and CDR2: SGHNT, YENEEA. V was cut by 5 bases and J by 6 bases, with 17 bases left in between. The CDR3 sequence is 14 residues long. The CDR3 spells CASSKRGLASEQYF. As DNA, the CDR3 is TGTGCCAGCAGCAAAAGAGGGCTAGCGAGCGAGCAGTACTTC.

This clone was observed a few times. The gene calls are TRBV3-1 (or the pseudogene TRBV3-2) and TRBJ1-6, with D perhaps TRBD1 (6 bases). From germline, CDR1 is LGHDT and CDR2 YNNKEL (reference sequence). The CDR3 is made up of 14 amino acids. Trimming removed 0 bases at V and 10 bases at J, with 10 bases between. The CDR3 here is CASSQDGGHSPLHF. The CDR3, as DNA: TGTGCCAGCAGCCAAGATGGGGGACACTCACCCCTCCACTTT.

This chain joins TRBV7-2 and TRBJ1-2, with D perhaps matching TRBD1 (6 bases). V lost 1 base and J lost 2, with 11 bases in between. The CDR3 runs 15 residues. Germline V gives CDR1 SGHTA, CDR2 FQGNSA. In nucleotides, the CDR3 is TGTGCCAGCAGCTTAGTAGGGGGGGAAAACTATGGCTACACCTTC. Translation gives CASSLVGGENYGYTF.

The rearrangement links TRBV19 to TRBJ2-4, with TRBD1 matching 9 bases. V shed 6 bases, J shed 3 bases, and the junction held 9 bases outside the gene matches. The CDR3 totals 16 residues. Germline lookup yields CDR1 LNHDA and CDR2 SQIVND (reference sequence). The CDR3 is CASRPWDRAGKNIQYF. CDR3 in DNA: TGTGCCAGTAGACCCTGGGACAGGGCTGGCAAAAACATTCAGTACTTC.